The clone carrying this T cell receptor beta chain was observed a single time. The data originate from a study of blood T cell repertoires in COVID-19. Study in general: The origin of the acute and convalescent COVID-19 samples was the United States, Italy and Spain. Sample material is recorded as cDNA or gDNA derived from T cells, B-cell-depleted T cells, or PBMCs.

Sequenced by immunoSEQ multiplex PCR; TCRdb stores in-frame clones only, minus some. The data contain tens of thousands of clones, 75% to 90% of them singletons. Source material: peripheral blood. The origin of this receptor is a man aged 50 to 59 with active COVID-19.

The CDR3 nucleotides are TGTGCCAGCAGCTTGATAGGGGGTATAGGGTACGAGCAGTACTTC. Residues: CASSLIGGIGYEQYF. The chain joins TRBV5-6 to TRBJ2-7; possible D gene TRBD1, 6 bases. CDR1 and CDR2 (germline): SGHDT, YYEEEE. V dropped 1 base and J dropped 4 bases, with 15 bases sitting between them. CDR3 length: 15 amino acids.